The source of this TCR beta chain is a study of blood T cell repertoires in COVID-19. The overall study: In each case, the material was cDNA or gDNA derived from T cells, B-cell-depleted T cells, or PBMCs.

Seattle researchers signed up patients amid active infection and tracked them longitudinally. Some clones are missing from TCRdb's copy, which holds only in-frame ones; the method was immunoSEQ multiplex PCR. The sample has under 200,000 clones, approximately 90% seen once. The CDR3 consists of 14 residues. V lost 6 bases to trimming and J lost 4 bases; unmatched junction nucleotides: 7. Germline V gene data show CDR1 as SEHNR and CDR2 as FQNEAQ (reference sequence). This sequence was found in a man aged 18-30 years with COVID-19, enrolled during active disease. This chain links TRBV7-9 with TRBJ2-5, with 8 bases fitting TRBD2. Sample: peripheral blood. The chain's CDR3 is CASRSGSEGETQYF. Written as DNA, the CDR3 is TGTGCCAGCAGGAGCGGGAGTGAGGGAGAGACCCAGTACTTC. Supplemented by reference TRBV7-9 and TRBJ2-5, the full variable domain reads DTGVSQNPRHKITKRGQNVTFRCDPISEHNRLYWYRQTLGQGPEFLTYFQNEAQLEKSRLLSDRFSAERPKGSFSTLEIQRTEQGDSAMYLCASRSGSEGETQYFGPGTRLLVL.